Presented here are 3 T cell receptor beta chains from one specimen sequenced in a study of cytotoxic CD8 clonotypes in ibrutinib-treated CLL. Repertoires were generated with immunoSEQ multiplex PCR, while TCRdb's copy carries only in-frame clones and drops some. The sample records some 50,000 clones, roughly 63% being singletons. The sequencing here drew on PBMCs, taken after 24 months of ibrutinib treatment. These receptors were taken from a human donor with chronic lymphocytic leukemia.

The rearrangement uses TRBV29-1 and TRBJ2-7; 7 bases fit TRBD1. This CDR3 region has 14 residues. CDR1 is SQVTM, CDR2 ANQGSEA, per germline. V dropped 6 bases and J dropped 2; count of bases not matched to a gene: 10. In DNA form, the CDR3 reads TGCAGCGTGGGAAGGGGGACAGAACCCTACGAGCAGTACTTC. This codes for CSVGRGTEPYEQYF.

This clone was seen a single time. V and J are TRBV6-1 and TRBJ2-3; 9 positions agree with TRBD1. The length of the CDR3 is 12 residues. The germline gives CDR1 MNHNS, CDR2 SASEGT. Germline trimming cut 1 base from V and 13 bases from J; bases unmatched to any gene: 3. The CDR3: CASSEDRDREYF. The CDR3 DNA reads as TGTGCCAGCAGTGAAGACCGGGACAGGGAGTATTTT.

This clone was found a few times. This CDR3 reads CASTVAGGGDTQYF. The CDR3 DNA reads as TGTGCCAGCACGGTAGCGGGGGGAGGGGATACGCAGTATTTT. The chain is built from TRBV6-6 and TRBJ2-3; 10 bases map to TRBD2. The germline V gene encodes CDR1 MNHNY and CDR2 SVGAGI (reference sequence). CDR3 size: 14 residues. The J segment lost 6 bases and the V segment lost 7 bases, leaving 7 bases of the junction unmatched.